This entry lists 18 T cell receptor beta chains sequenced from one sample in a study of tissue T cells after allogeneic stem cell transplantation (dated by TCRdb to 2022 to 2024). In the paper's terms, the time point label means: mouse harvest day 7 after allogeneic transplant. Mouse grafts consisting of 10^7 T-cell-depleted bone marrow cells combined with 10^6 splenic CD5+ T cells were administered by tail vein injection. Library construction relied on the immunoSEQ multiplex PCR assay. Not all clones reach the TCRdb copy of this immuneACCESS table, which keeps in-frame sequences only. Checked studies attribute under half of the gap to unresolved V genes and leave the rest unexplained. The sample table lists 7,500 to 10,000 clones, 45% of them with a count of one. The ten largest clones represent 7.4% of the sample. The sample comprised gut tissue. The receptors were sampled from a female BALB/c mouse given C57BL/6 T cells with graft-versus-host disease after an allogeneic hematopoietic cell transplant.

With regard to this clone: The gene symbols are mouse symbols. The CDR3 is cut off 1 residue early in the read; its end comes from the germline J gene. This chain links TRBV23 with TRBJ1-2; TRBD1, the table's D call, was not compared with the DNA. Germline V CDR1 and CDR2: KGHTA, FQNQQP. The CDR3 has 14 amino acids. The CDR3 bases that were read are TGCTCCAGCAGTCAGACAGGGACAAACTCCGACTACACC. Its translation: CSSSQTGTNSDYT. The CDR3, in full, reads CSSSQTGTNSDYTF.

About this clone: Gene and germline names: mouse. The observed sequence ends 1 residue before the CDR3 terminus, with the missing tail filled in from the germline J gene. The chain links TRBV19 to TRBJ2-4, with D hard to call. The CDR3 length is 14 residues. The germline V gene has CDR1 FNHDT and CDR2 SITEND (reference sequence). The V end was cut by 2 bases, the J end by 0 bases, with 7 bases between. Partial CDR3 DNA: TGTGCCAGCAGTATGACTTCTAGTCAAAACACCTTGTAC. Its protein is CASSMTSSQNTLY. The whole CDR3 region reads CASSMTSSQNTLYF.

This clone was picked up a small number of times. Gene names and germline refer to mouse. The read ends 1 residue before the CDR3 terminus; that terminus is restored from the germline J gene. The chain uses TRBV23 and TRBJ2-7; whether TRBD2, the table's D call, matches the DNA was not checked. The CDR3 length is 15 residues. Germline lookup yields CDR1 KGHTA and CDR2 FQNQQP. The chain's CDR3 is CSSSQFTGGAREQYF. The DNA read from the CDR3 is TGCTCCAGCAGTCAATTTACTGGGGGGGCGCGTGAACAGTAC.

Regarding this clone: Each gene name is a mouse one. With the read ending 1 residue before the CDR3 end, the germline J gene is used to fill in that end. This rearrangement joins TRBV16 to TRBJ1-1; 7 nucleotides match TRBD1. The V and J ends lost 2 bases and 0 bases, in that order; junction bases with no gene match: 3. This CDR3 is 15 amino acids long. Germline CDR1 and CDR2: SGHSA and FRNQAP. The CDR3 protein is CASSLSGGANTEVFF. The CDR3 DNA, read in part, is TGTGCAAGCAGCTTATCAGGGGGTGCAAACACAGAAGTCTTC.

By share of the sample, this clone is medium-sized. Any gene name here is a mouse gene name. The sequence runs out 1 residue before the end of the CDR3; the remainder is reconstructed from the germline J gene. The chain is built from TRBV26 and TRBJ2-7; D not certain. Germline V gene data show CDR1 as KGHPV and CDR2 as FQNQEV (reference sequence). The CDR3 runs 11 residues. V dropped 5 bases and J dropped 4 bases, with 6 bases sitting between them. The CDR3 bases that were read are TGTGCCAGCAGTAGGGAGTATGAACAGTAC. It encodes CASSREYEQY. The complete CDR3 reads CASSREYEQYF.

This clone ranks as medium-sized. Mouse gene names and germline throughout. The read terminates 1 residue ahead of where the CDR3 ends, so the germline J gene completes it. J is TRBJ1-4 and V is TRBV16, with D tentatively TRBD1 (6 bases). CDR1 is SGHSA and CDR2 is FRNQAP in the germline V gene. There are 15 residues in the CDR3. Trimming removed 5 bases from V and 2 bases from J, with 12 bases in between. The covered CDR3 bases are TGTGCAAGCAGCCTTACGGGGGCCTCCAACGAAAGATTATTT. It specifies CASSLTGASNERLF. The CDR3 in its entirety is CASSLTGASNERLFF.

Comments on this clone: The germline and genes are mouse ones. The CDR3: CSSSHGYQDTQYF. CDR3 DNA, as far as it was read: TGCTCCAGCAGTCACGGGTACCAAGACACCCAGTAC. The chain uses TRBV23 and TRBJ2-5. The sequence runs out 1 residue before the end of the CDR3; the remainder is reconstructed from the germline J gene. CDR3 length: 13 residues. The V gene's germline CDR1 is KGHTA and CDR2 FQNQQP.

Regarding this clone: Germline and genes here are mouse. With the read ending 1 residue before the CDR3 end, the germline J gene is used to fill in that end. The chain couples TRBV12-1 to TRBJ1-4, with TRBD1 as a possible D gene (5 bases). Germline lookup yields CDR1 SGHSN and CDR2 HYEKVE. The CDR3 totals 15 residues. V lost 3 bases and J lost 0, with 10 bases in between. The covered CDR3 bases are TGTGCCAGCTCTTTCCCAGGGATTTCCAACGAAAGATTATTT. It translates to CASSFPGISNERLF. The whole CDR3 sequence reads CASSFPGISNERLFF. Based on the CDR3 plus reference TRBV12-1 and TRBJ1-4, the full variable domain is DSGVVQSPRHIIKEKGGRSVLTCIPISGHSNVVWYQQTLGKELKFLIQHYEKVERDKGFLPSRFSVQQFDDYHSEMNMSALELEDSAMYFCASSFPGISNERLFFGHGTKLSVL.

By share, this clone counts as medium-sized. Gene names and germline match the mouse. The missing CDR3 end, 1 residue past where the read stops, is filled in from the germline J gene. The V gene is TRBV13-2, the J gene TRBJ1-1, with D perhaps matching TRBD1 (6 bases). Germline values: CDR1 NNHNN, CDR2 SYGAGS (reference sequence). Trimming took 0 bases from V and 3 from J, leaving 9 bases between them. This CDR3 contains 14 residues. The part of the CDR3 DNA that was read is TGTGCCAGCGGTGATGCTCACAGGGACACAGAAGTCTTC. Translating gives CASGDAHRDTEVF. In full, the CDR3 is CASGDAHRDTEVFF.

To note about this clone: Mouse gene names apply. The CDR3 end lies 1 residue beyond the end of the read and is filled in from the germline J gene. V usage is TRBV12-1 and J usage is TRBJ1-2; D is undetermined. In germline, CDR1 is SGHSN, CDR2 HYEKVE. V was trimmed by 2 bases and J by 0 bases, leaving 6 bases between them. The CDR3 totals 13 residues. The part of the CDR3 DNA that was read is TGTGCCAGCTCTCCCACAACAAACTCCGACTACACC. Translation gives CASSPTTNSDYT. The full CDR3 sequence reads CASSPTTNSDYTF. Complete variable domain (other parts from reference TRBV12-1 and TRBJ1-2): DSGVVQSPRHIIKEKGGRSVLTCIPISGHSNVVWYQQTLGKELKFLIQHYEKVERDKGFLPSRFSVQQFDDYHSEMNMSALELEDSAMYFCASSPTTNSDYTFGSGTRLLVI.

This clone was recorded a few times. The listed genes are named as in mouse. Incomplete CDR3 DNA: TGTGCCAGCAGTTTGACATTTTCCAACGAAAGATTATTT. This gives the protein CASSLTFSNERLF. The whole CDR3 is CASSLTFSNERLFF. The chain is built from TRBV26 and TRBJ1-4; D uncertain. Read data end 1 residue before the CDR3 end; the end is taken from the germline J gene. Germline CDR1 is KGHPV and CDR2 is FQNQEV (reference sequence). The CDR3 is made up of 14 amino acids. V lost 5 bases, J lost 0 bases, and 7 bases lay in between.

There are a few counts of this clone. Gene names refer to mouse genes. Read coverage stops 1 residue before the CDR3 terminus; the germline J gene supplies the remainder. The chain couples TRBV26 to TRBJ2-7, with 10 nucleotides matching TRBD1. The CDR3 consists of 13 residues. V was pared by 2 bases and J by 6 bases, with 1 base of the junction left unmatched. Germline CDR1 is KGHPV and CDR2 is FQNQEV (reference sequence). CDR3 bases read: TGTGCCAGCAGTCTGGACAGGGGGCTTGAACAGTAC. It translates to CASSLDRGLEQY. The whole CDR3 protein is CASSLDRGLEQYF.

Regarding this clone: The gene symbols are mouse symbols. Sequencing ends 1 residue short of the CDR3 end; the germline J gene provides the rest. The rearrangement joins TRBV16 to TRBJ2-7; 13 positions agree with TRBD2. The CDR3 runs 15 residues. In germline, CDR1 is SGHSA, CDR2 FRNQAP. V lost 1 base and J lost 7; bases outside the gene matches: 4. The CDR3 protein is CASSLVGLGGLEQYF. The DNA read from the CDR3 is TGTGCAAGCAGCTTAGTTGGACTGGGGGGGCTGGAACAGTAC.

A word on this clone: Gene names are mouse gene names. CDR3 residues: CASSLLGANTGQLYF. The CDR3 bases that were read are TGTGCCAGCAGTCTGCTGGGGGCAAACACCGGGCAGCTCTAC. V and J are TRBV26 and TRBJ2-2; 7 positions match TRBD2. The sequenced fragment ends 1 residue before the CDR3 boundary, so the rest is inferred from the germline J gene. The CDR3 is 15 residues long. Germline CDR1 reads KGHPV; CDR2 reads FQNQEV (reference sequence). V dropped 2 bases and J dropped 0; count of bases not matched to a gene: 0.

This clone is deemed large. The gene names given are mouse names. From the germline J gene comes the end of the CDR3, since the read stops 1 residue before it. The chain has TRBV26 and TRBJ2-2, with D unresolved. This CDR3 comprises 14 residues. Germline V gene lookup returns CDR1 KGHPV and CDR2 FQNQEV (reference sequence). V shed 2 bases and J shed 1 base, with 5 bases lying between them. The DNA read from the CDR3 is TGTGCCAGCAGTCTGCGCAAAAACACCGGGCAGCTCTAC. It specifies CASSLRKNTGQLY. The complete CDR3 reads CASSLRKNTGQLYF.

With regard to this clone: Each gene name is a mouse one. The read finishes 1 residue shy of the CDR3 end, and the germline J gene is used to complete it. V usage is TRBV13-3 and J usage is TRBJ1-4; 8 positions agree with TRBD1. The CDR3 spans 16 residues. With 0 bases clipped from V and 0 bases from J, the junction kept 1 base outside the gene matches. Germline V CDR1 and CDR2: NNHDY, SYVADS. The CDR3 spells CASSDATGVSNERLFF. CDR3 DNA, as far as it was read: TGTGCCAGCAGTGATGCGACAGGGGTTTCCAACGAAAGATTATTT. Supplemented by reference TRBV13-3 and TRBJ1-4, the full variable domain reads EAAVTQSPRSKVAVTGGKVTLSCHQTNNHDYMYWYRQDTGHGLRLIHYSYVADSTEKGDIPDGYKASRPSQENFSLILELASLSQTAVYFCASSDATGVSNERLFFGHGTKLSVL.

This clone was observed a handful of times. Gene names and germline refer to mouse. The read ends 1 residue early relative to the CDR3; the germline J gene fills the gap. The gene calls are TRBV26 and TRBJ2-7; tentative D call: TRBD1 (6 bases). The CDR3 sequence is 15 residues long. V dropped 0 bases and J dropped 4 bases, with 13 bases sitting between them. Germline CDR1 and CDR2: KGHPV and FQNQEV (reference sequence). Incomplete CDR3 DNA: TGTGCCAGCAGTCTGTCCAGGGGAATTGGTTATGAACAGTAC. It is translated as CASSLSRGIGYEQY. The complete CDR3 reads CASSLSRGIGYEQYF.

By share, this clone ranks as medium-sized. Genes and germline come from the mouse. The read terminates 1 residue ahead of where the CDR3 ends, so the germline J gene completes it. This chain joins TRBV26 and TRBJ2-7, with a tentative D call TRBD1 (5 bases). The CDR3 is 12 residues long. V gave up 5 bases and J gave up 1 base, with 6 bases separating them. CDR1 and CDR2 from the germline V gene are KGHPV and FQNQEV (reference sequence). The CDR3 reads CASSGQSYEQYF. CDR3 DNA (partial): TGTGCCAGCAGTGGACAATCCTATGAACAGTAC.